This T cell receptor beta chain was observed in a study of T cells in Graves' hyperthyroidism and ophthalmopathy. About the study: Peripheral blood was acquired at first diagnosis, ahead of any therapy whatsoever.

Amplification targeted TCR beta CDR3 regions from RNA transcripts. HTBI primers were employed in a first-round RT-PCR of the TCR CDR3. TCRdb used MiXCR to reprocess the multiplex PCR reads, holding one entry per CDR3 protein. The sample yields 500,000 to 650,000 distinct CDR3 sequences, over 15% seen once. CDR1 is SGHRS and CDR2 is YFSETQ in the germline V gene. This CDR3 is 14 amino acids long. V lost 4 bases, J lost 0 bases, and 10 bases lay in between. Exclusions: uncontrolled infection, other autoimmune disease, pregnancy, lactation. Findings and caveats of the study: Onset of ophthalmopathy came a median roughly 6 months after the model predicted it.

With respect to this clonotype: Its antigen is unidentified.

The genes are TRBV5-1 and TRBJ1-1, with D unclear. Sequences were obtained from blood. The sequence came from a woman aged 18-29 years with Graves' ophthalmopathy. The CDR3 DNA reads TGCGCCAGCAGCCCGGGATCCGTGAACACTGAAGCTTTCTTT. This sequence encodes CASSPGSVNTEAFF.